A single sample is the source of the 13 T cell receptor beta chains below, sequenced in a study of blood T cell repertoires in COVID-19. Sequencing was performed with immunoSEQ multiplex PCR; in TCRdb, only in-frame clones are kept and a portion is missing. The sample carries some 180,000 clones, 80% to 95% recorded once. The specimen was peripheral blood. The source of these receptors is a man aged 50-59 years with acute or convalescent COVID-19.

The chain is built from TRBV5-1 and TRBJ1-3, with TRBD1 matching 9 bases. The germline gives CDR1 SGHRS, CDR2 YFSETQ. The V and J ends lost 7 bases and 8 bases, in that order; junction bases with no gene match: 13. The CDR3 is 15 amino acids. The CDR3 sequence is CASQITGGGPDTIYF. The CDR3 DNA follows: TGCGCCAGCCAGATAACAGGGGGCGGACCGGACACCATATATTTT.

This chain uses TRBV12-3 or TRBV12-4 with TRBJ1-2; TRBD1 agrees at 7 bases. V lost 4 bases, J lost 7 bases, and 6 bases stayed unmatched. The CDR3 is 13 residues long. The CDR3 reads CASSWDSRRGYTF. The CDR3 nucleotides read TGTGCCAGCAGTTGGGACAGCCGCCGTGGCTACACCTTC.

This clone occurred once. The chain is built from TRBV5-1 and TRBJ1-5; 7 bases are shared with TRBD1. J was trimmed by 4 bases and V by 0 bases; bases with no gene match: 10. Germline CDR1 and CDR2: SGHRS and YFSETQ. The CDR3 is made up of 17 amino acids. DNA of the CDR3: TGCGCCAGCAGCTTGGGCCCCCGGGGACAGAGAAATCAGCCCCAGCATTTT. Its protein is CASSLGPRGQRNQPQHF.

The chain couples TRBV28 to TRBJ2-2; 9 nucleotides line up with TRBD2. Trimming removed 1 base from V and 7 bases from J; junction bases left unmatched: 7. The CDR3 runs 16 residues. Per germline, CDR1 MDHEN and CDR2 SYDVKM. CDR3 coding DNA: TGTGCCAGCAGTTTATCGAGCGGGGGGAGTTACGGGGAGCTGTTTTTT. As protein: CASSLSSGGSYGELFF.

This chain links TRBV19 with TRBJ1-5, with no clear D. Trimming took off 5 bases at V and 6 bases at J, with 11 bases between the two ends. CDR1 and CDR2 (germline): LNHDA, SQIVND (reference sequence). This CDR3 has 13 amino acids. CDR3 DNA: TGTGCCAGTAGTCTTCAGAGGGCTCAGCCCCAGCATTTT. Its translation: CASSLQRAQPQHF. The entire variable domain, with the rest obtained from reference TRBV19 and TRBJ1-5, is as follows: DGGITQSPKYLFRKEGQNVTLSCEQNLNHDAMYWYRQDPGQGLRLIYYSQIVNDFQKGDIAEGYSVSREKKESFPLTVTSAQKNPTAFYLCASSLQRAQPQHFGDGTRLSIL.

The chain recombines TRBV5-1 with TRBJ1-1; D is undetermined. Trimming took 4 bases from V and 4 from J, leaving 11 bases between them. Germline-derived CDR1 and CDR2 are SGHRS and YFSETQ. The CDR3 consists of 13 residues. CDR3 protein: CASSGEAGTEAFF. CDR3 DNA sequence: TGCGCCAGCAGCGGGGAGGCGGGCACTGAAGCTTTCTTT.

The chain has TRBV2 and TRBJ1-4; no clear D gene. Germline values: CDR1 SNHLY, CDR2 FYNNEI. This CDR3 has 14 amino acids. The V gene lost 5 bases and the J gene lost 4 bases, with 11 bases spanning the gap. CDR3 DNA sequence: TGTGCCAGCAGTTCGGGAGAAAATAATGAAAAACTGTTTTTT. The encoded protein is CASSSGENNEKLFF. Together with reference TRBV2 and TRBJ1-4, the CDR3 gives the full variable domain: EPEVTQTPSHQVTQMGQEVILRCVPISNHLYFYWYRQILGQKVEFLVSFYNNEISEKSEIFDDQFSVERPDGSNFTLKIRSTKLEDSAMYFCASSSGENNEKLFFGSGTQLSVL.

The rearrangement joins TRBV7-6 to TRBJ1-2; perhaps TRBD1 as D (6 bases). V dropped 2 bases and J dropped 7 bases, with 8 bases sitting between them. CDR3 size: 12 residues. The germline gives CDR1 SGHVS, CDR2 FNYEAQ. The CDR3 DNA reads TGTGCCAGCAGCTTAAGGGGGTCTGGCTACACCTTC. It encodes CASSLRGSGYTF.

The chain has TRBV1 and TRBJ1-2; the DNA was not compared with TRBD1, the D call given in the table. TRBV1 is annotated as a pseudogene. The CDR3 covers 14 residues. CDR3 sequence (DNA): TGCACCAGCAGCCAAGATGGTGTCAGGGGTAGCTACACCTTC. This translates into CTSSQDGVRGSYTF.

The chain recombines TRBV28 with TRBJ1-2; D perhaps matches TRBD1 (5 bases). In germline, CDR1 is MDHEN, CDR2 SYDVKM. V dropped 1 base and J dropped 4 bases, with 10 bases sitting between them. This CDR3 has 14 amino acids. CDR3 residues: CASSLFRTPYGYTF. In DNA form, the CDR3 reads TGTGCCAGCAGTTTATTTCGGACACCCTATGGCTACACCTTC.

This clone appeared once. The chain combines TRBV5-1 with TRBJ1-1; D might be TRBD1 (5 bases). Trimming pared 6 bases from V and 5 bases from J, leaving 20 bases between. This CDR3 has 15 residues. Germline V gene lookup returns CDR1 SGHRS and CDR2 YFSETQ. The CDR3 is CASTQGVGWGTEAFF. The CDR3 nucleotides read TGCGCCAGCACCCAAGGGGTAGGGTGGGGAACTGAAGCTTTCTTT. The variable domain in full, completed from reference TRBV5-1 and TRBJ1-1, reads KAGVTQTPRYLIKTRGQQVTLSCSPISGHRSVSWYQQTPGQGLQFLFEYFSETQRNKGNFPGRFSGRQFSNSRSEMNVSTLELGDSALYLCASTQGVGWGTEAFFGQGTRLTVV.

V and J are TRBV5-1 and TRBJ2-7, with D possibly being TRBD2 (5 bases). V gave up 3 bases and J gave up 2 bases, with 15 bases separating them. Germline V CDR1 and CDR2: SGHRS, YFSETQ. The length of the CDR3 is 15 residues. CDR3 protein: CASSSNPGSPYEQYF. CDR3 coding DNA: TGCGCCAGCAGCTCCAATCCGGGGTCCCCCTACGAGCAGTACTTC.

The chain employs TRBV5-1 and TRBJ2-2, with 11 bases fitting TRBD1. Per the germline V gene, CDR1 is SGHRS and CDR2 is YFSETQ. Unmatched junction bases numbered 5, after V lost 3 bases and J lost 7 bases. This CDR3 contains 15 residues. For the CDR3, the DNA is TGCGCCAGCAGCTGGACAGGGGGCTCAATCGGGGAGCTGTTTTTT. It yields the protein CASSWTGGSIGELFF.